Listed below are T cell receptor beta chains from one sample, sequenced in a study of OX40 agonist ivuxolimab in advanced cancers. The protocol was immunoSEQ multiplex PCR, while the TCRdb copy is restricted to in-frame clones and leaves out a portion. Counted here are about 30,000 clones, approximately 84% occurring once; the ten biggest clones make up 20% to 25%. The sample was CD4+ or CD8+ T cells sorted from blood, taken in a trial of the OX40 agonist ivuxolimab. The receptors here all came from an adult with an advanced solid tumor such as melanoma, head and neck, liver or kidney cancer. The CDR3 runs from the conserved cysteine through the conserved F or W. Each record gives: V gene, clone size, J gene, D gene, CDR3 protein, CDR3 DNA. D genes are given only for firm matches. Rows may omit the clone size; those that give it use once, few, many or a size class.

TRBV11-2	NA	TRBJ2-7	TRBD2	CASSSWTSSAYEQYF	TGTGCCAGCAGCTCTTGGACTAGTAGCGCCTACGAGCAGTACTTC
TRBV9	NA	TRBJ2-3	NA	CASSVAGETDTQYF	TGTGCCAGCAGCGTAGCGGGGGAGACAGATACGCAGTATTTT
TRBV27	NA	TRBJ2-3	NA	CASSLTSRQRRLTDTQYF	TGTGCCAGCAGTTTAACTTCCCGTCAGCGGAGGCTCACAGATACGCAGTATTTT
TRBV19	NA	TRBJ2-7	TRBD1	CASSPTTGAYEQYF	TGTGCCAGTAGTCCTACCACAGGGGCCTACGAGCAGTACTTC
TRBV5-1	NA	TRBJ2-7	NA	CASSSGTGTWDEQYF	TGCGCCAGCAGCTCGGGGACTGGCACTTGGGACGAGCAGTACTTC
TRBV30	NA	TRBJ2-3	TRBD1	CAWSGWTGGDTQYF	TGTGCCTGGAGTGGGTGGACAGGGGGTGATACGCAGTATTTT
TRBV6-4	NA	TRBJ2-3	TRBD2	CASSESRGGTDTQYF	TGTGCCAGCAGTGAATCGCGGGGGGGCACAGATACGCAGTATTTT
TRBV18	NA	TRBJ2-1	TRBD2	CASSPPGGSEQFF	TGTGCCAGCTCACCACCGGGAGGGTCTGAGCAGTTCTTC
TRBV19	NA	TRBJ2-2	NA	CASSPRISNTGELFF	TGTGCCAGTAGCCCCAGGATATCGAACACCGGGGAGCTGTTTTTT
TRBV4-2	NA	TRBJ2-1	TRBD2	CASSQEVTSGFEQFF	TGTGCCAGCAGCCAAGAGGTGACTAGCGGCTTTGAGCAGTTCTTC
TRBV30	NA	TRBJ2-7	TRBD1	CAWSHRGYEQYF	TGTGCCTGGAGTCACAGGGGATACGAGCAGTACTTC
TRBV5-1	once	TRBJ2-2	NA	CASSPNAGELFF	TGCGCCAGCAGCCCCAATGCCGGGGAGCTGTTTTTT
TRBV4-3	NA	TRBJ2-5	TRBD2	CASSQGLAGVEETQYF	TGCGCCAGCAGCCAAGGACTAGCGGGGGTGGAAGAGACCCAGTACTTC
TRBV4-1	NA	TRBJ1-3	TRBD1	CASSMDRGPFGNTIYF	TGCGCCAGCTCCATGGACAGGGGGCCTTTTGGAAACACCATATATTTT
TRBV28	NA	TRBJ1-5	NA	CASSLPGQLNQPQHF	TGTGCCAGCAGTTTACCCGGACAGCTCAATCAGCCCCAGCATTTT
TRBV9	few	TRBJ2-5	NA	CASNQGVSVYQETQYF	TGTGCCAGCAATCAGGGAGTTTCGGTGTACCAAGAGACCCAGTACTTC
TRBV6-5	NA	TRBJ2-7	NA	CASSALAGAAYEQYF	TGTGCCAGCAGTGCACTAGCAGGAGCAGCCTACGAGCAGTACTTC
TRBV19	NA	TRBJ2-3	NA	CASSPTSLPTDTQYF	TGTGCCAGTAGTCCCACTAGTCTCCCCACAGATACGCAGTATTTT
TRBV28	NA	TRBJ2-5	NA	CASSSTTIQLLQETQYF	TGTGCCAGCAGTTCTACCACTATACAGTTACTCCAAGAGACCCAGTACTTC
TRBV6-4	NA	TRBJ1-1	NA	CASVTVRRTEAFF	TGTGCCAGCGTTACAGTGAGGAGGACTGAAGCTTTCTTT
TRBV27	few	TRBJ1-1	NA	CASSPLELLNTEAFF	TGTGCCAGCAGTCCCCTCGAGCTTCTGAACACTGAAGCTTTCTTT
TRBV5-6	NA	TRBJ1-2	NA	CASSLESGPSNYGYTF	TGTGCCAGCAGCTTGGAATCCGGGCCATCTAACTATGGCTACACCTTC
TRBV7-2	few	TRBJ1-2	TRBD1	CASSLATGNGYTF	TGTGCCAGCAGCTTAGCGACAGGGAATGGCTACACCTTC
TRBV19	NA	TRBJ1-2	NA	CASSITGPNYGYTF	TGTGCCAGTAGTATTACAGGGCCCAACTATGGCTACACCTTC
TRBV5-5	NA	TRBJ2-5	NA	CASSGPGTLGETQYF	TGTGCCAGCAGCGGACCCGGGACATTGGGGGAGACCCAGTACTTC
TRBV19	few	TRBJ1-1	NA	CASSWVNTEAFF	TGTGCCAGTAGTTGGGTGAACACTGAAGCTTTCTTT
TRBV19	NA	TRBJ2-1	NA	CATSGGVAPYNEQFF	TGTGCCACCAGTGGTGGGGTGGCCCCCTACAATGAGCAGTTCTTC
TRBV7-6	NA	TRBJ1-1	NA	CASSHGVEDTEAFF	TGTGCCAGCAGCCATGGGGTAGAGGACACTGAAGCTTTCTTT